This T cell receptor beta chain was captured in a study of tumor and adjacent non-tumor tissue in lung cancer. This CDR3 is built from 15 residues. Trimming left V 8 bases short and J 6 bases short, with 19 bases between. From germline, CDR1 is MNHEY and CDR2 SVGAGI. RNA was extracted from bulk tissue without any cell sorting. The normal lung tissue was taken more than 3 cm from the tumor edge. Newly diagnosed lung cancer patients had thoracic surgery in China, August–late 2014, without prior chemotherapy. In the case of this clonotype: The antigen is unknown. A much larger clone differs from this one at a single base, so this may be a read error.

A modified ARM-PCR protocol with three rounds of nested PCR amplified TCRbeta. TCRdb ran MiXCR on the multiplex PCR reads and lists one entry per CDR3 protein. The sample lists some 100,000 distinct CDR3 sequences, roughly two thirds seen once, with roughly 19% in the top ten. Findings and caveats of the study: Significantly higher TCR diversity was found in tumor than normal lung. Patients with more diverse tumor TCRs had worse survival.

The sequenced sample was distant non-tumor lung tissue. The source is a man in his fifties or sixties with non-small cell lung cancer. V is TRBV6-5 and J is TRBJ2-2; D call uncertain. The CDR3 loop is CASDSLKGSPGELFF. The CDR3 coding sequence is TGTGCCAGCGACTCTTTGAAGGGTAGCCCCGGGGAGCTGTTTTTT.